The 15 T cell receptor beta chains given below trace back to one sample, sequenced in a study of PD-1 blockade in classical Hodgkin lymphoma. This table comes from immunoSEQ multiplex PCR, and its TCRdb copy is limited to in-frame clones, with some not included. The sample carries about 35,000 clones, 90% recorded once. Each of the patients experienced relapse following autologous stem cell transplantation, and their brentuximab vedotin exposure differed. Purified CD4+ T cells were obtained from thawed PBMCs through magnetic negative selection. Source: CD4+ T cells from blood, taken at baseline. The receptors originated from a human donor with classical Hodgkin lymphoma.

This chain connects TRBV7-9 to TRBJ2-1; 10 nucleotides agree with TRBD2. V lost 4 bases to trimming and J lost 9 bases; unmatched junction nucleotides: 9. The CDR3 length is 15 residues. Germline assignment: CDR1 SEHNR and CDR2 FQNEAQ (reference sequence). The CDR3 bases are TGTGCCAGCAGCTACTCGAGCGGGAGGGGGCCTGAGCAGTTCTTC. It encodes CASSYSSGRGPEQFF.

This clone was observed once. V and J are TRBV5-6 and TRBJ1-2; possible D gene TRBD1, 5 bases. The germline CDR1 and CDR2 sequences are SGHDT and YYEEEE. The V end lost 0 bases, the J end lost 6 bases, and 9 bases lay between the germline ends. The CDR3 loop spans 13 amino acids. Here the CDR3 DNA reads TGTGCCAGCAGCTTGGAGGGGAGGGATGGCTACACCTTC. Encoded protein: CASSLEGRDGYTF.

This rearrangement joins TRBV4-1 to TRBJ2-1, with 13 bases lining up with TRBD2. Germline lookup yields CDR1 MGHRA and CDR2 YSYEKL. With V trimmed by 0 bases and J by 5 bases, 4 bases remained unmatched. The CDR3 has 17 residues. CDR3 bases: TGCGCCAGCAGCCAAGAAAGGACTAGCGGGAGAAACAATGAGCAGTTCTTC. Translation: CASSQERTSGRNNEQFF.

DNA for the CDR3: TGTGCCAGCAGCGCACGGACAGGGGGCGCGACAGATACGCAGTATTTT. It specifies CASSARTGGATDTQYF. This chain uses TRBV7-2 with TRBJ2-3; 11 bases fit TRBD1. Germline CDR1 SGHTA, CDR2 FQGNSA. Unmatched junction bases numbered 7, after V lost 5 bases and J lost 3 bases. The CDR3 has 16 amino acids.

The chain joins TRBV11-2 to TRBJ1-4; a weak D match, TRBD1 (5 bases). The CDR3 is made up of 14 amino acids. The V gene lost 3 bases and the J gene lost 4 bases, with 9 bases spanning the gap. From germline, CDR1 is SGHAT and CDR2 FQNNGV. The CDR3 reads CASSLGRSNEKLFF. The CDR3 DNA reads TGTGCCAGCAGCTTGGGACGGAGTAATGAAAAACTGTTTTTT. The entire variable domain, with the rest obtained from reference TRBV11-2 and TRBJ1-4, is as follows: EAGVAQSPRYKIIEKRQSVAFWCNPISGHATLYWYQQILGQGPKLLIQFQNNGVVDDSQLPKDRFSAERLKGVDSTLKIQPAKLEDSAVYLCASSLGRSNEKLFFGSGTQLSVL.

The chain joins TRBV28 to TRBJ2-5, with 7 bases that match TRBD1. V gave up 5 bases and J gave up 7 bases; unmatched junction bases: 10. CDR3 length: 14 residues. Per germline, CDR1 MDHEN and CDR2 SYDVKM. The CDR3 DNA reads TGTGCCAGCAGTGTCCCAGGGGGAAGTGGGACCCAGTACTTC. It translates to CASSVPGGSGTQYF.

The genes are TRBV4-2 and TRBJ1-4, with a weak D call TRBD1 (5 bases). The CDR3 covers 9 residues. CDR1 LGHNA and CDR2 YNFKEQ come from the germline V gene. The V and J ends lost 8 bases and 16 bases respectively, with 11 bases between them. CDR3: CASAGPQFF. As DNA, the CDR3 is TGTGCCAGCGCGGGGCCCCAGTTTTTT.

The V gene is TRBV28, the J gene TRBJ2-7; TRBD2 matches at 9 bases. CDR1 is MDHEN and CDR2 is SYDVKM in the germline V gene. Trimming took 5 bases from V and 3 from J; bases not matched to a gene: 8. The length of the CDR3 is 15 residues. As DNA, the CDR3 is TGTGCCAGCAGTCCCTCCGGGACTAGCAGCTACGAGCAGTACTTC. Translating gives CASSPSGTSSYEQYF.

The chain carries TRBV30 and TRBJ2-1; D perhaps matches TRBD1 (5 bases). Trimming cost V 4 bases and J 2 bases, with 12 bases left between them. The CDR3 spans 14 residues. Per the germline V gene, CDR1 is GTSNPN and CDR2 is SVGIG (reference sequence). CDR3 in DNA: TGTGCCTGGAATCAGGGTAGGGCCTACAATGAGCAGTTCTTC. This encodes CAWNQGRAYNEQFF. The whole variable domain, filled in from reference TRBV30 and TRBJ2-1, reads SQTIHQWPATLVQPVGSPLSLECTVEGTSNPNLYWYRQAAGRGLQLLFYSVGIGQISSEVPQNLSASRPQDRQFILSSKKLLLSDSGFYLCAWNQGRAYNEQFFGPGTRLTVL.

The V gene is TRBV5-3, the J gene TRBJ2-1; D call uncertain. TRBV5-3 is reported as an ORF; its role is uncertain. The CDR3 length is 17 residues. V lost 1 base and J 0 bases, leaving 14 bases between the germline ends. The CDR3 spells CARSLRASPSSYNEQFF. In nucleotides, the CDR3 is TGTGCCAGAAGCTTGAGAGCCTCTCCTAGCTCCTACAATGAGCAGTTCTTC.

The genes are TRBV25-1 and TRBJ1-1; TRBD1 might be the D (5 bases). V lost 3 bases, J lost 6 bases, and 11 bases lay in between. This CDR3 comprises 13 residues. Germline loops: CDR1 MGHDK, CDR2 SYGVNS. This CDR3 reads CASSEGVAAEAFF. In DNA, the CDR3 is TGTGCCAGCAGTGAGGGGGTCGCAGCTGAAGCTTTCTTT.

The genes are TRBV10-3 and TRBJ2-7; D call uncertain. The CDR3 is 12 amino acids. V was shortened by 7 bases and J by 2 bases, with 9 bases between the two germline ends. Germline V lookup: CDR1 ENHRY, CDR2 SYGVKD. CDR3 sequence reads: CAIKANTYEQYF. CDR3 nucleotide sequence: TGTGCCATCAAGGCCAACACCTACGAGCAGTACTTC.

The chain carries TRBV5-4 and TRBJ2-3; D not resolved. CDR3 size: 16 residues. Germline V CDR1 and CDR2: SGHNT, YYREEE (reference sequence). The V end was cut by 2 bases, the J end by 0 bases, with 13 bases between. The CDR3 loop is CASSFEWGGSTDTQYF. The CDR3 region has the DNA TGTGCCAGCAGCTTCGAATGGGGTGGAAGCACAGATACGCAGTATTTT.

This rearrangement joins TRBV2 to TRBJ2-7, with D uncertain. Trimming shortened V by 2 bases and J by 3 bases, and 2 bases separated the two germline ends. There are 11 residues in the CDR3. Germline CDR1 reads SNHLY; CDR2 reads FYNNEI. Here the CDR3 reads CASSEIYEQYF. Written as DNA, the CDR3 is TGTGCCAGCAGTGAAATCTACGAGCAGTACTTC.

The chain recombines TRBV2 with TRBJ1-1; D not certain. V lost 6 bases and J 0 bases, leaving 5 bases between the germline ends. CDR3 length equals 12 residues. Germline-derived CDR1 and CDR2 are SNHLY and FYNNEI. The CDR3 loop reads CASRDLNTEAFF. The CDR3 nucleotides are TGTGCCAGCAGGGATCTGAACACTGAAGCTTTCTTT.